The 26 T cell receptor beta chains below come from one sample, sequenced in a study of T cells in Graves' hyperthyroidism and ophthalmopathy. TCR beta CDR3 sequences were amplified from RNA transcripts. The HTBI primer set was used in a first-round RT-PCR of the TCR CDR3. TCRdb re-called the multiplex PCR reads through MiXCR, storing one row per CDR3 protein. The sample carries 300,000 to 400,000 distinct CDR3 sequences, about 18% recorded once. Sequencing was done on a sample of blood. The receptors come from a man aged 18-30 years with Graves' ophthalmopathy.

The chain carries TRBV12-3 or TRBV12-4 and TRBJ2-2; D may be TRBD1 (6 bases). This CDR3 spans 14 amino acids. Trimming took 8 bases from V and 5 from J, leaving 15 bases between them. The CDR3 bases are TGTGCCAGCGGGAAACAGGGCGGGACCGGGGAGCTGTTTTTT. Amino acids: CASGKQGGTGELFF.

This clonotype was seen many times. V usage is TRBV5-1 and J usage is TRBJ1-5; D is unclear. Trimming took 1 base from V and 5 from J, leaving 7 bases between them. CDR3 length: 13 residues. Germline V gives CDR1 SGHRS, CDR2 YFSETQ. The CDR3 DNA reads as TGCGCCAGCAGCTTGCCAGGAGATCAGCCCCAGCATTTT. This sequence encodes CASSLPGDQPQHF.

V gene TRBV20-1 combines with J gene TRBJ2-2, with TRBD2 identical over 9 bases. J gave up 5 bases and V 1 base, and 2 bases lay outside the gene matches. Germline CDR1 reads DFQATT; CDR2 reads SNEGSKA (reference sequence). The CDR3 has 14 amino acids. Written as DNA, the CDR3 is TGCAGTGCTAGAGGCGGGGGGGAGACCGGGGAGCTGTTTTTT. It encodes CSARGGGETGELFF.

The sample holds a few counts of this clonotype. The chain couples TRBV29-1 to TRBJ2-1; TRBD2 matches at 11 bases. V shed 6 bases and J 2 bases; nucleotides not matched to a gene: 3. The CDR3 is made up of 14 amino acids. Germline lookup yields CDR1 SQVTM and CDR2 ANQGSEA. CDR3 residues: CSVRLAGPYNEQFF. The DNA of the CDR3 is TGCAGCGTGAGACTAGCGGGGCCCTACAATGAGCAGTTCTTC.

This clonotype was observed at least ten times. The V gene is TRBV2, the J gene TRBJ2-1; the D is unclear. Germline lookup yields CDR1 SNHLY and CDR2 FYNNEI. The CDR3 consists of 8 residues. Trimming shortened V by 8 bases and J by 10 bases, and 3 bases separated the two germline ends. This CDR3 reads CASGEQFF. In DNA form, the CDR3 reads TGTGCCAGCGGGGAGCAGTTCTTC.

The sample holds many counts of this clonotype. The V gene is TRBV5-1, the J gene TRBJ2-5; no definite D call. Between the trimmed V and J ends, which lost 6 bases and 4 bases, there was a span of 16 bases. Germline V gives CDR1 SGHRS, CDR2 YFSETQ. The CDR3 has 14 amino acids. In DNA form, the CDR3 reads TGCGCCAGCACCGACCTCGTGGCCCGAGAGACCCAGTACTTC. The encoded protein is CASTDLVARETQYF.

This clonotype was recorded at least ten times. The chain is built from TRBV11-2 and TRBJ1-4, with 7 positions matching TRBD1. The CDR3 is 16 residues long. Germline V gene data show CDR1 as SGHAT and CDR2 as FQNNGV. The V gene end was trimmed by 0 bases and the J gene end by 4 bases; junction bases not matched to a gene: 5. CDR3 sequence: CASSLDRGQLNEKLFF. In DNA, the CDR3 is TGTGCCAGCAGCTTAGATCGGGGACAGCTTAATGAAAAACTGTTTTTT.

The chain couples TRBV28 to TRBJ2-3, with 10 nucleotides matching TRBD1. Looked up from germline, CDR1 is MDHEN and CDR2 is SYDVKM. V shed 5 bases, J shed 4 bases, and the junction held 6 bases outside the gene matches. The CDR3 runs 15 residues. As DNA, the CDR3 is TGTGCCAGCAGTCGCCCCGGGACAGGGGCAGATACGCAGTATTTT. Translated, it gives CASSRPGTGADTQYF.

The CDR3 sequence is CASRKTVTNEKLFF. CDR3 coding DNA: TGTGCCAGCAGAAAGACTGTTACTAATGAAAAACTGTTTTTT. V gene TRBV6-1 combines with J gene TRBJ1-4; D unresolved. V lost 6 bases and J lost 2, with 10 bases in between. Germline CDR1 reads MNHNS; CDR2 reads SASEGT. The CDR3 extends over 14 amino acids.

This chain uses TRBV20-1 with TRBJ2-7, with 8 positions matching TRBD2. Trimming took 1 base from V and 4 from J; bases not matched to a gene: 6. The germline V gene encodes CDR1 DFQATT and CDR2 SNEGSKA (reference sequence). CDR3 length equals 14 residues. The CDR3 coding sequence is TGCAGTGCTAGAGGCGGGGGGATTTCGTACGAGCAGTACTTC. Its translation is CSARGGGISYEQYF.

CDR3 in amino acids: CSARPSGGALFEQFF. CDR3 bases: TGCAGTGCTAGACCTAGCGGAGGGGCCTTGTTTGAGCAGTTCTTC. The rearrangement links TRBV20-1 to TRBJ2-1, with 7 bases identical to TRBD2. V lost 2 bases, J lost 9 bases, and 13 bases stayed unmatched. The germline gives CDR1 DFQATT, CDR2 SNEGSKA (reference sequence). This CDR3 region has 15 residues.

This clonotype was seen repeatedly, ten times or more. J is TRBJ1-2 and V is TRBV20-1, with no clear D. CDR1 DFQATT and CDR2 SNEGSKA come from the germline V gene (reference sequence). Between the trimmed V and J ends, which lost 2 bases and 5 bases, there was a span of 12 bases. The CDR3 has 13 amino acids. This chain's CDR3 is CSARQESGYGYTF. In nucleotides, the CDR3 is TGCAGTGCTAGACAGGAGAGCGGGTATGGCTACACCTTC.

The CDR3 sequence: CASSGGDSGGPTGELFF. The DNA of the CDR3 is TGTGCCAGCTCCGGTGGTGATAGCGGGGGGCCCACCGGGGAGCTGTTTTTT. The chain is built from TRBV9 and TRBJ2-2, with 10 bases lining up with TRBD2. The J segment lost 4 bases and the V segment lost 7 bases, leaving 13 bases of the junction unmatched. The CDR3 has 17 amino acids. Per the germline V gene, CDR1 is SGDLS and CDR2 is YYNGEE.

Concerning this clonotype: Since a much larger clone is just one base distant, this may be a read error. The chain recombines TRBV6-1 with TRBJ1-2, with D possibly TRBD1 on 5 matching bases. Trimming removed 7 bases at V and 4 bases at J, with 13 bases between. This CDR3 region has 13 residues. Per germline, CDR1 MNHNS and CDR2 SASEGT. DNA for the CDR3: TGTGCCAGCAACTTAGACGGGGGCTATGGCTACACCTTC. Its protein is CASNLDGGYGYTF.

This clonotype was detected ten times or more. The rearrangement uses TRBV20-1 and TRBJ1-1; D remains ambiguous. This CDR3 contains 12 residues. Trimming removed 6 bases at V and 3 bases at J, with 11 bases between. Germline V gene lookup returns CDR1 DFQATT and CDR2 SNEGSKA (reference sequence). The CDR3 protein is CSAEPGYTEAFF. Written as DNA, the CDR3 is TGCAGTGCAGAGCCGGGGTACACTGAAGCTTTCTTT.

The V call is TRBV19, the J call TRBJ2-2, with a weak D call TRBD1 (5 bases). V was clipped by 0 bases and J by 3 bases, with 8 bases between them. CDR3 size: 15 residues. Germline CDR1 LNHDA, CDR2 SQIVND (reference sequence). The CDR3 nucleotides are TGTGCCAGTAGTATAGAGGACACATACACCGGGGAGCTGTTTTTT. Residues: CASSIEDTYTGELFF.

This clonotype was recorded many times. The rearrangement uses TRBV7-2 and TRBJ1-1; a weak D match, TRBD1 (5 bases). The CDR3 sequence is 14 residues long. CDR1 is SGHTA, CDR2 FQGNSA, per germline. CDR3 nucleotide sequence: TGTCAAGAAACCGCGGGGCCGATGAACACTGAAGCTTTCTTT. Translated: CQETAGPMNTEAFF.

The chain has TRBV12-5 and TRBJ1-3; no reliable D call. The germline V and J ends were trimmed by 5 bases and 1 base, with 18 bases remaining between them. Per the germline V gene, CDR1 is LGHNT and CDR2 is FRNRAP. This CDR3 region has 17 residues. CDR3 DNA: TGTGCTAGTGGTCCCCCCCGGCCTCCCGGATCTGGAAACACCATATATTTT. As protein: CASGPPRPPGSGNTIYF.

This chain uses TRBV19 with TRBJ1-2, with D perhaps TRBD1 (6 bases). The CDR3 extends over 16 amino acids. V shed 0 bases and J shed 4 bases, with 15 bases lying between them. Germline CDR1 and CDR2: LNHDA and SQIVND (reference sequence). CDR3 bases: TGTGCCAGTAGTATAGATGCGCGGGGGCCTTCCTATGGCTACACCTTC. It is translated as CASSIDARGPSYGYTF.

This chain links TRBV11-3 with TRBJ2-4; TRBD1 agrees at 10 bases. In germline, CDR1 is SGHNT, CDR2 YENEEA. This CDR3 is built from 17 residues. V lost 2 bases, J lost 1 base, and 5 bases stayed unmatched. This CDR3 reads CASSLSGTGAAKNIQYF. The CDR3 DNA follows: TGTGCCAGCAGCTTATCGGGGACAGGGGCCGCCAAAAACATTCAGTACTTC.

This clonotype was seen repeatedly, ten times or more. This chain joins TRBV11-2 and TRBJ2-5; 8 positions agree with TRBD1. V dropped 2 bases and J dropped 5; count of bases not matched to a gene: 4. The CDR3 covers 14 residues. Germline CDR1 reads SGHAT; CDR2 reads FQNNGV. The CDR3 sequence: CASSLQGAKETQYF. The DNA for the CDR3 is TGTGCCAGCAGCTTACAGGGGGCGAAGGAGACCCAGTACTTC.

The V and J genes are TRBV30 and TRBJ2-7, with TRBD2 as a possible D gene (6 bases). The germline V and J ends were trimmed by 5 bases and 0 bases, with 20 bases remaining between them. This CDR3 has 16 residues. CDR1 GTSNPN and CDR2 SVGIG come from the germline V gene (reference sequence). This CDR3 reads CAWQRAAGRSSYEQYF. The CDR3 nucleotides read TGTGCCTGGCAGAGGGCGGCGGGAAGGAGCTCCTACGAGCAGTACTTC. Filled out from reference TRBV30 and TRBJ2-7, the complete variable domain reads SQTIHQWPATLVQPVGSPLSLECTVEGTSNPNLYWYRQAAGRGLQLLFYSVGIGQISSEVPQNLSASRPQDRQFILSSKKLLLSDSGFYLCAWQRAAGRSSYEQYFGPGTRLTVT.

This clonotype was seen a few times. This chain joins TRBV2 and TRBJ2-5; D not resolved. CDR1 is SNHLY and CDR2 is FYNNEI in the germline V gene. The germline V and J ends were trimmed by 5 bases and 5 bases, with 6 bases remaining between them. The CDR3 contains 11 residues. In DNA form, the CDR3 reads TGTGCCAGCAGTTGGTTGGAGACCCAGTACTTC. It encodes CASSWLETQYF.

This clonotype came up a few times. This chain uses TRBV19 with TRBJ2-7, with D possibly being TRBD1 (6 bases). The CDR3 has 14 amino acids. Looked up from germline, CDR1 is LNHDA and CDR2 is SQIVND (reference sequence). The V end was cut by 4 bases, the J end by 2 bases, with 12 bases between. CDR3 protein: CASSTDRWAYEQYF. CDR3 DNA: TGTGCCAGTAGTACTGACAGGTGGGCCTACGAGCAGTACTTC. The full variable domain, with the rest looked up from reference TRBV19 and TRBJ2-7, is DGGITQSPKYLFRKEGQNVTLSCEQNLNHDAMYWYRQDPGQGLRLIYYSQIVNDFQKGDIAEGYSVSREKKESFPLTVTSAQKNPTAFYLCASSTDRWAYEQYFGPGTRLTVT.

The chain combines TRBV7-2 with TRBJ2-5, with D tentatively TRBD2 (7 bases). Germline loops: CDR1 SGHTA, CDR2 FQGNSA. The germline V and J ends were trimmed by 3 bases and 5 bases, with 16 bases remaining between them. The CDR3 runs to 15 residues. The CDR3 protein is CASSLAGSGGETQYF. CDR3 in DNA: TGTGCCAGCAGCTTGGCTGGGTCGGGGGGCGAGACCCAGTACTTC.

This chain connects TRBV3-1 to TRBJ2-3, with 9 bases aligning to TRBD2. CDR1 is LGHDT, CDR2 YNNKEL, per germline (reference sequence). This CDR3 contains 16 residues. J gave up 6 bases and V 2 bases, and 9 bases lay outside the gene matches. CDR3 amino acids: CASSQTGAGGRDTQYF. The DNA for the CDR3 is TGTGCCAGCAGCCAAACAGGAGCGGGGGGACGGGATACGCAGTATTTT.